This TCR beta chain was found in a study of blood T cells in healthy people across ages. Russia was home to the donors, healthy Caucasian individuals aged roughly 6 to 90. Samples each yielded at least 6 micrograms of total RNA. The authors ran a second PCR of 7 to 11 cycles using a sample-barcoded 5' primer and a J-beta primer mix. TCRdb reprocessed the 5' RACE reads with MiXCR, giving one entry per CDR3 protein. The table records some 750,000 distinct CDR3 sequences, 22% of them present only once. Findings and caveats of the study: From one million sequenced T cells, diversity estimates were lower bounds.

This clonotype was counted ten times or more. What it binds is not known. CDR3 length: 16 residues. Germline V gene lookup returns CDR1 LGHDT and CDR2 YNNKEL (reference sequence). V dropped 4 bases and J dropped 1; count of bases not matched to a gene: 8. V usage is TRBV3-1 and J usage is TRBJ2-3, with 7 bases fitting TRBD1. This sequence was found in a man in his sixties or seventies in good health. The sequencing input was blood. CDR3 nucleotide sequence: TGTGCCAGCAGCCGACAGGGTCCTCTCGGCACAGATACGCAGTATTTT. Translated: CASSRQGPLGTDTQYF.